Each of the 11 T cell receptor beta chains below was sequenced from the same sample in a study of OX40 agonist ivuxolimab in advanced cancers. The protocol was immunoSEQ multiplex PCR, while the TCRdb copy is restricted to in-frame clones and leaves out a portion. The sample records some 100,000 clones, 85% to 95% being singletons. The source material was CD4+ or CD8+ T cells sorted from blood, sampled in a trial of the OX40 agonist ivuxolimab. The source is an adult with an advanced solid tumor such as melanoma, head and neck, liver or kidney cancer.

The CDR3 nucleotides read TGTGCCAGCAGCTCCTTGGGACTAGCCGGAGAGACCCAGTACTTC. It translates to CASSSLGLAGETQYF. The chain links TRBV7-2 to TRBJ2-5, with 9 positions matching TRBD2. The CDR3 runs to 15 residues. The V segment lost 4 bases and the J segment 4 bases; nucleotides outside the gene matches: 7. Germline CDR1 reads SGHTA; CDR2 reads FQGNSA.

In DNA, the CDR3 is TGCGCCAGCAGTTACGGAGACAGGTCCCTACCTGAAGCTTTCTTT. Translating gives CASSYGDRSLPEAFF. The chain links TRBV5-1 to TRBJ1-1, with D possibly TRBD1 on 6 matching bases. CDR1 and CDR2 from the germline V gene are SGHRS and YFSETQ. CDR3 length equals 15 residues. Between the trimmed V and J ends, which lost 5 bases and 6 bases, there was a span of 20 bases.

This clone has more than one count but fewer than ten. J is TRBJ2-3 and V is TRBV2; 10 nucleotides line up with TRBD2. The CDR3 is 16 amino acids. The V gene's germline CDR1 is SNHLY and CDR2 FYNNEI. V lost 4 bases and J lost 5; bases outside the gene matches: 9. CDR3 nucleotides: TGTGCCAGCAGTGGGGGGCTAGCGGGAGCGGGAGATACGCAGTATTTT. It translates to CASSGGLAGAGDTQYF.

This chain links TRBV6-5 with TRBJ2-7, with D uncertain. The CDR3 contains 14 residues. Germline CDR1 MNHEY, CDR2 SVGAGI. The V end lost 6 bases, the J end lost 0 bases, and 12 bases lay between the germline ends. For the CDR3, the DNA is TGTGCCAGCAGGCCCGGCCTGAGCTCCTACGAGCAGTACTTC. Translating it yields CASRPGLSSYEQYF.

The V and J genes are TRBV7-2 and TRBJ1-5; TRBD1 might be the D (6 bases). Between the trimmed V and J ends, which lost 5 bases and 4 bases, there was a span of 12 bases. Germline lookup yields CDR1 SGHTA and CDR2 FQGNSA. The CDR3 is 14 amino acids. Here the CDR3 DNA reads TGTGCCAGCAGCGCGAAAGGGGGTAATCAGCCCCAGCATTTT. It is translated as CASSAKGGNQPQHF.

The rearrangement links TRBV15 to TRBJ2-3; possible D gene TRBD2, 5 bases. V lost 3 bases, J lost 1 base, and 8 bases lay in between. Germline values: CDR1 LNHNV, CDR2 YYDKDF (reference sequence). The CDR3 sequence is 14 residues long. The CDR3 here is CATSSGRGTDTQYF. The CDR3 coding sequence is TGTGCCACCAGCAGTGGGCGGGGCACAGATACGCAGTATTTT.

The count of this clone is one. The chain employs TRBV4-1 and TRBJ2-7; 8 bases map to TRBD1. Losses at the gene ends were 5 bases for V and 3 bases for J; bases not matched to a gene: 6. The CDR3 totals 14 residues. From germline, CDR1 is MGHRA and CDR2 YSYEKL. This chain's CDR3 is CASSLPGQDYEQYF. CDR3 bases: TGCGCCAGCAGCTTACCGGGACAGGACTACGAGCAGTACTTC.

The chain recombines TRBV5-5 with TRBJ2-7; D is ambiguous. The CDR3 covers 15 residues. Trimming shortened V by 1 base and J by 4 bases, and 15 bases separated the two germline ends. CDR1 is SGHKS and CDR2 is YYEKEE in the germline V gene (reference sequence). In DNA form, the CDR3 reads TGTGCCAGCAGCTTGCCGGGTCCTCCAATGTACGAGCAGTACTTC. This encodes CASSLPGPPMYEQYF.

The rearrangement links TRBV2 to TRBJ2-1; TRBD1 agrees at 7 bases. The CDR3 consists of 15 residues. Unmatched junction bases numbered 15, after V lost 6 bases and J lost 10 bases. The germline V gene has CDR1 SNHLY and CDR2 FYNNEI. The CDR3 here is CASRSGQLGIIEQFF. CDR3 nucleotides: TGTGCCAGCAGGTCGGGACAGCTGGGTATTATCGAGCAGTTCTTC. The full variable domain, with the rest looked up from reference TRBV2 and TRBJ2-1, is EPEVTQTPSHQVTQMGQEVILRCVPISNHLYFYWYRQILGQKVEFLVSFYNNEISEKSEIFDDQFSVERPDGSNFTLKIRSTKLEDSAMYFCASRSGQLGIIEQFFGPGTRLTVL.

CDR3 nucleotides: TGTGCCAGCAGTTTTTTCAGGGGACAGGGGTACAATGAGCAGTTCTTC. Translating gives CASSFFRGQGYNEQFF. The V gene is TRBV27, the J gene TRBJ2-1; 10 nucleotides match TRBD1. Losses at the gene ends were 3 bases for V and 4 bases for J; bases not matched to a gene: 6. The CDR3 totals 16 residues. Germline V lookup: CDR1 MNHEY, CDR2 SMNVEV (reference sequence).

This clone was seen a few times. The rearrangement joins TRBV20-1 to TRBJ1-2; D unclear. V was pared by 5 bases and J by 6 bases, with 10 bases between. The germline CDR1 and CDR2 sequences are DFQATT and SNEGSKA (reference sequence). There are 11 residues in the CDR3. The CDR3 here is CSAFNFDGYTF. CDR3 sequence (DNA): TGCAGTGCTTTCAATTTCGATGGCTACACCTTC.